This T cell receptor beta chain emerged from a study of OX40 agonist ivuxolimab in advanced cancers. The CDR3 loop spans 12 amino acids. The germline V gene encodes CDR1 SEHNR and CDR2 FQNEAQ (reference sequence). Trimming stripped 3 bases from V and 3 bases from J, with 5 bases between. The repertoire was sequenced with immunoSEQ multiplex PCR; TCRdb's copy has only in-frame clones and lacks some. The sample has 60,000 to 90,000 clones, around 88% seen once. This rearrangement joins TRBV7-9 to TRBJ2-5; no definite D call. Here the sequenced sample was CD4+ or CD8+ T cells sorted from blood, taken in a trial of the OX40 agonist ivuxolimab. The receptor was isolated from an adult with an advanced solid tumor such as melanoma, head and neck, liver or kidney cancer. CDR3 in DNA: TGTGCCAGCAGCTTGGGGAAAGAGACCCAGTACTTC. Its translation: CASSLGKETQYF.